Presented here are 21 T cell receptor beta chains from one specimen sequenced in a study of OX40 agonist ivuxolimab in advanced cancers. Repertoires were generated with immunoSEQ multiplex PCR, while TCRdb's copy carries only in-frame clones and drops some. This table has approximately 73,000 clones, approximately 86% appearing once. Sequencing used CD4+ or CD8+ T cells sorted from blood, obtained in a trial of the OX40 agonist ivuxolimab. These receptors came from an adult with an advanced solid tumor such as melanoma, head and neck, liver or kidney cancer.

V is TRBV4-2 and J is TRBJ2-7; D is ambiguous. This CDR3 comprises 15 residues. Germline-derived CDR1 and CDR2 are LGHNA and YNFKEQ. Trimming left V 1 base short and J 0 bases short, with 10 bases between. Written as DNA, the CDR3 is TGTGCCAGCAGCCAAGGTCGAGGTAGCTCCTACGAGCAGTACTTC. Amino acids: CASSQGRGSSYEQYF.

CDR3 DNA: TGTGCCAGCTCACCATATTCGCAGGGGCAATACAATGAGCAGTTCTTC. Encoded protein: CASSPYSQGQYNEQFF. The chain employs TRBV18 and TRBJ2-1; D may be TRBD1 (6 bases). The CDR3 covers 16 residues. V was clipped by 2 bases and J by 4 bases, with 15 bases between them. The germline V gene has CDR1 KGHSH and CDR2 LQKENI.

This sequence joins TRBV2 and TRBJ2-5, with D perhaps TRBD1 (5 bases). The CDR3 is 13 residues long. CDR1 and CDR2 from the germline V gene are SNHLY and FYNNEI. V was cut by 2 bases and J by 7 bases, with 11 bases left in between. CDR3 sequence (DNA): TGTGCCAGCAGTGAAAGACTCCAGGGGACCCAGTACTTC. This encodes CASSERLQGTQYF. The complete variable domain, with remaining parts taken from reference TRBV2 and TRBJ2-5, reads EPEVTQTPSHQVTQMGQEVILRCVPISNHLYFYWYRQILGQKVEFLVSFYNNEISEKSEIFDDQFSVERPDGSNFTLKIRSTKLEDSAMYFCASSERLQGTQYFGPGTRLLVL.

CDR3 nucleotides: TGTGCCAGCAGCCTCGGACAGGGATATGGCTACACCTTC. Amino acid sequence: CASSLGQGYGYTF. V and J are TRBV28 and TRBJ1-2; 8 bases agree with TRBD1. Germline V gene sequence: CDR1 MDHEN, CDR2 SYDVKM. V gave up 6 bases and J gave up 5 bases; unmatched junction bases: 5. This CDR3 comprises 13 residues.

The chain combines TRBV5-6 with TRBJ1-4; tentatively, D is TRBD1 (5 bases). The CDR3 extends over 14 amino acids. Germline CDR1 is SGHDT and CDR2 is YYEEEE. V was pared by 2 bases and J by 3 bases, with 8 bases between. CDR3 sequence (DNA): TGTGCCAGCAGCTTATGGGGCCCTAATGAAAAACTGTTTTTT. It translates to CASSLWGPNEKLFF.

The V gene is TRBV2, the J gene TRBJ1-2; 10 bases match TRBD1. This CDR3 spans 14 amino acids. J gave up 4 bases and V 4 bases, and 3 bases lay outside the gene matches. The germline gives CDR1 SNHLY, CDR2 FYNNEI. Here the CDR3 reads CASSGDRGGYGYTF. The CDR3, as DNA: TGTGCCAGCAGTGGGGACAGGGGAGGCTATGGCTACACCTTC. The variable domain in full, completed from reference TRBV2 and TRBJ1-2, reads EPEVTQTPSHQVTQMGQEVILRCVPISNHLYFYWYRQILGQKVEFLVSFYNNEISEKSEIFDDQFSVERPDGSNFTLKIRSTKLEDSAMYFCASSGDRGGYGYTFGSGTRLTVV.

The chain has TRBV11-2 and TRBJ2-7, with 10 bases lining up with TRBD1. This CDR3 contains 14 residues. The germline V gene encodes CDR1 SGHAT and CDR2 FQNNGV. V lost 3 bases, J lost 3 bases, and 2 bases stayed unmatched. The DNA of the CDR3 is TGTGCCAGCAGCTTTGGGACAGGGGACTACGAGCAGTACTTC. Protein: CASSFGTGDYEQYF.

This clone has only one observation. CDR3 loop: CAITGGANEQFF. The CDR3 nucleotides read TGTGCCATCACCGGGGGGGCCAATGAGCAGTTCTTC. This chain connects TRBV10-3 to TRBJ2-1; TRBD2 agrees at 8 bases. Germline V CDR1 and CDR2: ENHRY, SYGVKD. V trimming: 7 bases; J trimming: 6 bases; junction bases outside the gene matches: 2. The CDR3 consists of 12 residues.

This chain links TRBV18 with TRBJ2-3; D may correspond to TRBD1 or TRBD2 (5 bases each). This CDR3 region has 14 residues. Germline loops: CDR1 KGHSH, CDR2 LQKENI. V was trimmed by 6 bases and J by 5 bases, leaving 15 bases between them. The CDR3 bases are TGTGCCAGCTCGCCCCGGGACGGTGGAGATACGCAGTATTTT. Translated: CASSPRDGGDTQYF.

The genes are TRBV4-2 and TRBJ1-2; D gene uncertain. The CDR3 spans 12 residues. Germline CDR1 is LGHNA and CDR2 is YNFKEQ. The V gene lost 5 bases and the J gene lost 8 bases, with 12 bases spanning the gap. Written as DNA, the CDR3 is TGTGCCAGCAGCTTAAGTCAGGTCGGCTACACCTTC. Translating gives CASSLSQVGYTF.

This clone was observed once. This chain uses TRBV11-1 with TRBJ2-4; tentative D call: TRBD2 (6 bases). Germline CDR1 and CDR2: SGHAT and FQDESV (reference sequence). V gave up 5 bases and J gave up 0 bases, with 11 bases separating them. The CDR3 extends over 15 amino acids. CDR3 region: CASSRGGTAKNIQYF. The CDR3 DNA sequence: TGTGCCAGCAGCCGGGGAGGCACAGCCAAAAACATTCAGTACTTC.

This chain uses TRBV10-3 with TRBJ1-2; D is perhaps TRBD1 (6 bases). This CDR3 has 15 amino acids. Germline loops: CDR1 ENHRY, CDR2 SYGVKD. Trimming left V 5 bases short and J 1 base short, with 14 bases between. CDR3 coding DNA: TGTGCCATCAGTTCAGGACAGCTCGATAACTATGGCTACACCTTC. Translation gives CAISSGQLDNYGYTF.

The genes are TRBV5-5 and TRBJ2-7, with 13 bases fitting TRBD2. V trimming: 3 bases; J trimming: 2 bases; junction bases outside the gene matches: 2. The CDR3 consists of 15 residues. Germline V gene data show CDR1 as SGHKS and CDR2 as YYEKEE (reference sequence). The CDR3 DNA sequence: TGTGCCAGCAGCTCAGGACTAGCGGGAGCCTACGAGCAGTACTTC. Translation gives CASSSGLAGAYEQYF.

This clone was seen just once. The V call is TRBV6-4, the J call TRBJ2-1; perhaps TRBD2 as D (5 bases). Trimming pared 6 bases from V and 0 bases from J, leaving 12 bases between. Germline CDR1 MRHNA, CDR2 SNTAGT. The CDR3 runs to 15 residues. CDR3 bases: TGTGCCAGCAGCCGGAGCGGAAGCTCCTACAATGAGCAGTTCTTC. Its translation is CASSRSGSSYNEQFF.

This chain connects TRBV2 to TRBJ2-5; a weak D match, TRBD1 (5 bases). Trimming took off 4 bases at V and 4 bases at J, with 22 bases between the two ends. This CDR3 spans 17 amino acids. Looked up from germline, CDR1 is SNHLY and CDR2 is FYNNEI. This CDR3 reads CASSGGYLQVAGETQYF. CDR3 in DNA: TGTGCCAGCAGTGGCGGATACCTACAGGTAGCCGGAGAGACCCAGTACTTC.

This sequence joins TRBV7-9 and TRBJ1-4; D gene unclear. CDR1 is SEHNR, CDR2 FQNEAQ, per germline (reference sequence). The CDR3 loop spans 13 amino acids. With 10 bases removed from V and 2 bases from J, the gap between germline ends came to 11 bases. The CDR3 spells CATPDKTNEKLFF. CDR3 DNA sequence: TGTGCCACCCCAGACAAGACTAATGAAAAACTGTTTTTT.

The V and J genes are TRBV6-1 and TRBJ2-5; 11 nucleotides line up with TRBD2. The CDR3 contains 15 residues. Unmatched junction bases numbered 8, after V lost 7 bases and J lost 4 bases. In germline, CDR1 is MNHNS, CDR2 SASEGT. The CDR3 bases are TGTGCCAGCACCTATAGCGGGAGGGCCAGAGAGACCCAGTACTTC. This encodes CASTYSGRARETQYF.

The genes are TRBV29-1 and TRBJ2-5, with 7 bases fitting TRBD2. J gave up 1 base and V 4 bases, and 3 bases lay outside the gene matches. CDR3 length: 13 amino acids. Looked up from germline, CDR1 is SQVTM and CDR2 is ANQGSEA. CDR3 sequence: CSVVGLVQETQYF. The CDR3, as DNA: TGCAGCGTTGTAGGACTAGTCCAAGAGACCCAGTACTTC.

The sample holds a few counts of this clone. CDR3 loop: CAWSGGRRGYTF. The CDR3 nucleotides are TGTGCCTGGAGTGGAGGGCGAAGGGGCTACACCTTC. This rearrangement joins TRBV30 to TRBJ1-2; D unresolved. This CDR3 comprises 12 residues. Trimming took off 1 base at V and 8 bases at J, with 11 bases between the two ends. Germline lookup yields CDR1 GTSNPN and CDR2 SVGIG (reference sequence).

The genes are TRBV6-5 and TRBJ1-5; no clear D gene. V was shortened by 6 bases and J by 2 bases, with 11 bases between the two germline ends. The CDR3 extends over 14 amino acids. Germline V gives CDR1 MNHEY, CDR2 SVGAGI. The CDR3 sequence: CASRRSGGNQPQHF. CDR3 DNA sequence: TGTGCCAGCAGAAGGAGTGGAGGCAATCAGCCCCAGCATTTT.

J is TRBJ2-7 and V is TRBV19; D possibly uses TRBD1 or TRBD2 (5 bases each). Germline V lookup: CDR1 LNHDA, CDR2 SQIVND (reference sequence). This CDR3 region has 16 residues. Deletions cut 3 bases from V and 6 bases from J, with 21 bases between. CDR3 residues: CASSIAPQGRFAEQYF. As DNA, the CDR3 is TGTGCCAGTAGTATCGCCCCCCAGGGACGATTCGCCGAGCAGTACTTC.